This T cell receptor (beta chain) was recorded in a study of technical replicates of blood from a few donors. This CDR3 region has 16 residues. CDR1 is SSHAT, CDR2 FNYEAQ, per germline (reference sequence). With 6 bases clipped from V and 7 bases from J, the junction kept 12 bases outside the gene matches. Method: immunoSEQ multiplex PCR; TCRdb's copy keeps in-frame clones and lacks some. The sample carries over 75,000 clones, approximately 95% recorded once. This receptor was taken from a human donor in good health. Sequenced sample: T cells isolated from PBMCs. The chain couples TRBV7-7 to TRBJ2-2; the match to TRBD2 covers 9 bases. CDR3 sequence: CASRTLAGRGDGELFF. The CDR3 region has the DNA TGTGCCAGCAGAACCCTAGCGGGGAGAGGGGACGGGGAGCTGTTTTTT.